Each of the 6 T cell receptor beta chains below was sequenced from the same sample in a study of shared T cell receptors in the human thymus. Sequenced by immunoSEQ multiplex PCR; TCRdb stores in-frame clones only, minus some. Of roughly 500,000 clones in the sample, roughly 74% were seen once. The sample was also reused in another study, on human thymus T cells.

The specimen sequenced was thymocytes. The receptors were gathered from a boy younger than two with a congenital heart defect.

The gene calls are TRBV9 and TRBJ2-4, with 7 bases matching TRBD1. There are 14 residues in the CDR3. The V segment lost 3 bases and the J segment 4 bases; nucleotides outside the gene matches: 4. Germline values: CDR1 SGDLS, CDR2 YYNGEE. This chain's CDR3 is CASSEGDRKNIQYF. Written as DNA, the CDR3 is TGTGCCAGCAGCGAAGGGGACAGAAAAAACATTCAGTACTTC.

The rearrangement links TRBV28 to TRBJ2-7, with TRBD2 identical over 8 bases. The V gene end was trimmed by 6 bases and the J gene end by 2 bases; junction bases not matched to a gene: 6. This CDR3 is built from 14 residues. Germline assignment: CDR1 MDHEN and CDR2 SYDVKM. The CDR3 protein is CASRAGGFPYEQYF. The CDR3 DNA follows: TGTGCCAGCAGGGCGGGGGGATTCCCCTACGAGCAGTACTTC.

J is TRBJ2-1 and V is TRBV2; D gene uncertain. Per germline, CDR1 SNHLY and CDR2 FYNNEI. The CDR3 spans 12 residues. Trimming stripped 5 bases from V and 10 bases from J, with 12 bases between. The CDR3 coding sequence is TGTGCCAGCAGTACCAACCCTAGGGAGCAGTTCTTC. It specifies CASSTNPREQFF.

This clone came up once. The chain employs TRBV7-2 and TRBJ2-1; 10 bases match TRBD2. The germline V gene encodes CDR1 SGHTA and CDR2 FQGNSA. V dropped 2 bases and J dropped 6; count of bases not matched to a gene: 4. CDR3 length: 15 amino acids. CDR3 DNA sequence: TGTGCCAGCAGCTTACCTGGGACTAGCGTCAATGAGCAGTTCTTC. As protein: CASSLPGTSVNEQFF.

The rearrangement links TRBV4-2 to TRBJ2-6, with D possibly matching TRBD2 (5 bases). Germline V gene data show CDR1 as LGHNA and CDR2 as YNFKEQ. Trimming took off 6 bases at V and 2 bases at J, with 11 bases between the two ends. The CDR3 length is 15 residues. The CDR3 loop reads CASRDSGTGANVLTF. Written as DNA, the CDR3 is TGTGCCAGCAGGGACTCGGGGACTGGGGCCAACGTCCTGACTTTC.

The CDR3 loop is CASSPGDRGRFYEQYF. CDR3 bases: TGTGCCAGCAGCCCGGGGGACAGGGGGCGCTTTTACGAGCAGTACTTC. The chain combines TRBV27 with TRBJ2-7; 12 bases match TRBD1. With V trimmed by 6 bases and J by 4 bases, 10 bases remained unmatched. Per germline, CDR1 MNHEY and CDR2 SMNVEV (reference sequence). The CDR3 is 16 amino acids.